This TCR beta chain stems from a study of T cells in Graves' hyperthyroidism and ophthalmopathy. Study-level information: Specimen type is peripheral blood, collected at initial diagnosis prior to any treatment. Whole-study findings and limits: Most clonotypes expanded in the thyroid (above 0.001) were also present in blood.

TCR beta CDR3 sequences were amplified from RNA transcripts. HTBI primers drove first-round RT-PCR of the TCR CDR3. TCRdb re-analysed the multiplex PCR reads in MiXCR, keeping a single row per CDR3 protein. Of around 700,000 distinct CDR3 sequences listed, approximately 18% were seen once; the top ten hold over 15%. The CDR3 runs 15 residues. V dropped 4 bases and J dropped 5 bases, with 18 bases sitting between them. Germline V gene data show CDR1 as SEHNR and CDR2 as FQNEAQ (reference sequence). Ten or more counts support this clonotype. The antigen remains undetermined. Exclusion criteria comprised uncontrolled infection, other autoimmune disease, pregnancy or lactation. Diagnostic assessment was based on clinical symptoms, serum thyroxine and TRAb, thyroid ultrasound and orbital computed tomography.

The sequence was collected from a woman between 45 and 60 years old with Graves' hyperthyroidism that later progressed to Graves' ophthalmopathy. V is TRBV7-9 and J is TRBJ2-7, with a tentative D call TRBD2 (5 bases). The sequencing sample was made of blood. CDR3 region: CASSSLYKGVDEQYF. The CDR3 coding sequence is TGTGCCAGCAGCTCCCTCTATAAGGGAGTCGACGAGCAGTACTTC.